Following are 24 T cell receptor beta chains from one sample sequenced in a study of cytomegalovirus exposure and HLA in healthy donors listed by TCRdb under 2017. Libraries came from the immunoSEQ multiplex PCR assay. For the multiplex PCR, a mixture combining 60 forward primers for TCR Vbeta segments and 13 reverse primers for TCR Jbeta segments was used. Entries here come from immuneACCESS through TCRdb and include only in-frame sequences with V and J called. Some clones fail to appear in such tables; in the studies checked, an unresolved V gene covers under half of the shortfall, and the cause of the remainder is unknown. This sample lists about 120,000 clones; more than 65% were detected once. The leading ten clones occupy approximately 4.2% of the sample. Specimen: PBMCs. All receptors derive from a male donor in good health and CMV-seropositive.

The CDR3 nucleotides are TGCGCCAGCAGCCAAGTGAGCATGCTACTGACAGATACGCAGTATTTT. Translation: CASSQVSMLLTDTQYF. The chain joins TRBV4-1 to TRBJ2-3; D unresolved. V gave up 1 base and J gave up 3 bases, with 14 bases separating them. CDR1 MGHRA and CDR2 YSYEKL come from the germline V gene. The CDR3 runs 16 residues.

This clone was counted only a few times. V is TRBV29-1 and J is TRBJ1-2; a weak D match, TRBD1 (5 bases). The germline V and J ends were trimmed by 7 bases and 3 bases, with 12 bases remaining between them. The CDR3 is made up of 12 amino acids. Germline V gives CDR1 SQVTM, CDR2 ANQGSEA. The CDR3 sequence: CSAGGDYYGYTF. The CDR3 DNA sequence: TGCAGCGCCGGTGGGGACTACTATGGCTACACCTTC.

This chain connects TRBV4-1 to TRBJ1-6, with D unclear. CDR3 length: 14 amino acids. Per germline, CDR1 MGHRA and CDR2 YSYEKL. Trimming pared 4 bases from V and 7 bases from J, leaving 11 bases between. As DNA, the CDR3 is TGCGCCAGCAGCCGCCTTCAGCGGAATTCACCCCTCCACTTT. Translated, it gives CASSRLQRNSPLHF.

CDR3 sequence (DNA): TGTGCCAGTAGTATCTCCAGGGTGGGGAGCAATCAGCCCCAGCATTTT. The encoded protein is CASSISRVGSNQPQHF. The genes are TRBV19 and TRBJ1-5; maybe TRBD1 (5 bases). CDR1 LNHDA and CDR2 SQIVND come from the germline V gene (reference sequence). CDR3 length: 16 residues. The germline V and J ends were trimmed by 3 bases and 1 base, with 13 bases remaining between them.

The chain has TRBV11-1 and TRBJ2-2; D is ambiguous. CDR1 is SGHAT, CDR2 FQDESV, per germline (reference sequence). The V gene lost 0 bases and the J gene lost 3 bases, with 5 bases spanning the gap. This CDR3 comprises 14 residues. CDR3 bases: TGTGCCAGCAGCTTAGCGCGCCACACCGGGGAGCTGTTTTTT. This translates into CASSLARHTGELFF. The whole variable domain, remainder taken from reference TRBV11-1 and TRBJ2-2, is EAEVAQSPRYKITEKSQAVAFWCDPISGHATLYWYRQILGQGPELLVQFQDESVVDDSQLPKDRFSAERLKGVDSTLKIQPAELGDSAMYLCASSLARHTGELFFGEGSRLTVL.

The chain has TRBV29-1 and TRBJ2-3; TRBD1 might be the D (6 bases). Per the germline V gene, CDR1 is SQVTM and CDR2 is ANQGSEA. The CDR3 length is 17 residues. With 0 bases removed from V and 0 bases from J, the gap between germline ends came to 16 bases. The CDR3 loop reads CSVEEAGTRFSTDTQYF. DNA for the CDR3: TGCAGCGTTGAAGAGGCCGGGACAAGGTTTAGCACAGATACGCAGTATTTT.

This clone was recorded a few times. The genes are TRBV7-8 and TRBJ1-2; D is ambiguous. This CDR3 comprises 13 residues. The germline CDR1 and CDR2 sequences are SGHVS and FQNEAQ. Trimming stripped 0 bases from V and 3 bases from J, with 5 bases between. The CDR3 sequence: CASSLAPDYGYTF. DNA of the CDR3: TGTGCCAGCAGCTTAGCACCAGACTATGGCTACACCTTC.

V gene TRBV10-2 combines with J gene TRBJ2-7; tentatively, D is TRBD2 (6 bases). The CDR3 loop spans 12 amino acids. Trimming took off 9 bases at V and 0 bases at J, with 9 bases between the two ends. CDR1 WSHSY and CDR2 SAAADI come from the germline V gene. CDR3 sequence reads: CASTSLSYEQYF. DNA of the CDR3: TGCGCCAGTACTAGCCTCTCCTACGAGCAGTACTTC.

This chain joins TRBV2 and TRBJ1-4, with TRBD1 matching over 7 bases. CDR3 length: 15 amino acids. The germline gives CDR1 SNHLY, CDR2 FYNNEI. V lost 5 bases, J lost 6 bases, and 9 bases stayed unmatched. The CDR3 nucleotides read TGTGCCAGCAGTAATTACAGGGGCAGGGATGAAAAACTGTTTTTT. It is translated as CASSNYRGRDEKLFF.

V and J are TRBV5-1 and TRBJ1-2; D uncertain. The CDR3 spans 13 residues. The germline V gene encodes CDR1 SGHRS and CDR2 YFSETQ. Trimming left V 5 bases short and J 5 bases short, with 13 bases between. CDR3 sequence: CASSDTVIYGYTF. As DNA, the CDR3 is TGCGCCAGCAGTGATACGGTGATTTATGGCTACACCTTC.

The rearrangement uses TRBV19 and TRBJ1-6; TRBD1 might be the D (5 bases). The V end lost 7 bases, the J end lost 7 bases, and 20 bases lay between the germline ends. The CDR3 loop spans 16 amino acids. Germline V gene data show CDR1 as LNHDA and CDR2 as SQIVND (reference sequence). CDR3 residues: CASNQIRGMRNSPLHF. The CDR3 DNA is TGTGCCAGTAACCAAATACGGGGGATGAGGAATTCACCCCTCCACTTT.

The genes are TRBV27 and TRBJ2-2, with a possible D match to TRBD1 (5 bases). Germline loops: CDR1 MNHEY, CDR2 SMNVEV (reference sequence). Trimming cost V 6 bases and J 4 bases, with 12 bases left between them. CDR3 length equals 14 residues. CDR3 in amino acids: CASSFPQGTGELFF. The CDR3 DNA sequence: TGTGCCAGCAGCTTCCCCCAGGGCACCGGGGAGCTGTTTTTT.

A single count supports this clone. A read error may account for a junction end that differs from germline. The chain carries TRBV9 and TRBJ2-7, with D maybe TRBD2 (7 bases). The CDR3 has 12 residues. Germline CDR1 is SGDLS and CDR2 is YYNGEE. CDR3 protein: CASSVVGGAPNF. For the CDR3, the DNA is TGTGCCAGCAGCGTAGTTGGGGGGGCTCCTAACTTC. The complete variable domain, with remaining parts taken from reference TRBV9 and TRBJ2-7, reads DSGVTQTPKHLITATGQRVTLRCSPRSGDLSVYWYQQSLDQGLQFLIQYYNGEERAKGNILERFSAQQFPDLHSELNLSSLELGDSALYFCASSVVGGAPNFGPGTRLTVT.

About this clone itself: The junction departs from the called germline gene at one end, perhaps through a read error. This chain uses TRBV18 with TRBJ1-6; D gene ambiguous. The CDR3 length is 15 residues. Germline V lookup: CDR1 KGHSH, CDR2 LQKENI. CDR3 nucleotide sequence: TGTGCCAGCTCACCACGGGGAGGGCGGGATTCGCCCCTCCACTTT. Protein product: CASSPRGGRDSPLHF.

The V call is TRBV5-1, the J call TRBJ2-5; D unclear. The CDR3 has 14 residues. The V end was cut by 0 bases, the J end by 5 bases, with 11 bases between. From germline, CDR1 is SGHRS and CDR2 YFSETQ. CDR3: CASSLGAVRETQYF. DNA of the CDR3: TGCGCCAGCAGCTTGGGGGCAGTAAGGGAGACCCAGTACTTC.

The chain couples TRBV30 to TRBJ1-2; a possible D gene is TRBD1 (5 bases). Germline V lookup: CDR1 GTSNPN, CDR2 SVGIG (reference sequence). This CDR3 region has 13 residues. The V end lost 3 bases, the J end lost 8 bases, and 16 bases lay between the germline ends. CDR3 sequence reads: CAWSDLGAKGYTF. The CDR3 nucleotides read TGTGCCTGGAGCGATTTAGGGGCTAAAGGCTACACCTTC.

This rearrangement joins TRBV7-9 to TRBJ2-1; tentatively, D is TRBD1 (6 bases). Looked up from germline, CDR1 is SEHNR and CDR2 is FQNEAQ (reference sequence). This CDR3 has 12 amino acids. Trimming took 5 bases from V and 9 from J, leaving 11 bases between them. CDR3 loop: CASSSQGFEQFF. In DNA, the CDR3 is TGTGCCAGCAGCAGTCAGGGGTTTGAGCAGTTCTTC.

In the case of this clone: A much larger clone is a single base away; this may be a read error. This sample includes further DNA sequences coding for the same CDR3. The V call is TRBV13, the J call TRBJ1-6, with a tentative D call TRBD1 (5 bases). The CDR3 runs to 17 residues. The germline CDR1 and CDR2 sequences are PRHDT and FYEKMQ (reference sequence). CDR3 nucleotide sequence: TGTGCCAGCAGCTCCCTAAGACAGAGCTCCTATAATTCCCCCCTCCACTTT. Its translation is CASSSLRQSSYNSPLHF.

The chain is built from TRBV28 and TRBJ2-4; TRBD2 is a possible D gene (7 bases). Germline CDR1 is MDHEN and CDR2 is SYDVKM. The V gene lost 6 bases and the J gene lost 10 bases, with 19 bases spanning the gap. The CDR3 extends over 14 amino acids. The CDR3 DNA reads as TGTGCCAGCAGCTCCGGGGGGCGCGGGGCTATTCAGTACTTC. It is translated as CASSSGGRGAIQYF.

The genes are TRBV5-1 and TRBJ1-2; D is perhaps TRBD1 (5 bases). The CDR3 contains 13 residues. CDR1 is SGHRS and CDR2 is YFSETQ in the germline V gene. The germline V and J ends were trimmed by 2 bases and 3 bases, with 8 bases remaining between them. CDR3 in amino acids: CASSLTRDYGYTF. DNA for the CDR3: TGCGCCAGCAGCTTAACCAGGGACTATGGCTACACCTTC.

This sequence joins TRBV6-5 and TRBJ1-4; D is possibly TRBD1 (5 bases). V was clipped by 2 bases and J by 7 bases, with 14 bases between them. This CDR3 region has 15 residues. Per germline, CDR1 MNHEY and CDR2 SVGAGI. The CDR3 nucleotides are TGTGCCAGCAGTTACCGCAGGGAGCGGGGTGAAAAACTGTTTTTT. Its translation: CASSYRRERGEKLFF.

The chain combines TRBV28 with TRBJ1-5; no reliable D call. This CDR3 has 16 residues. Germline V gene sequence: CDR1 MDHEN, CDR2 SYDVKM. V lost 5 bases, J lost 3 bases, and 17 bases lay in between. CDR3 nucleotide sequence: TGTGCCAGCAGTCCCCAGGTCCGTATGCCCAATCAGCCCCAGCATTTT. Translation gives CASSPQVRMPNQPQHF.

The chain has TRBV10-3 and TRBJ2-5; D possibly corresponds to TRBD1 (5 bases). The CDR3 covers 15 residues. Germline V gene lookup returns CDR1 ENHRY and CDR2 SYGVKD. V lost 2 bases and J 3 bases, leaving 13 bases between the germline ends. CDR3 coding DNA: TGTGCCATCAGTGAGGGAGTCAGGGTAGAAGAGACCCAGTACTTC. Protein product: CAISEGVRVEETQYF.

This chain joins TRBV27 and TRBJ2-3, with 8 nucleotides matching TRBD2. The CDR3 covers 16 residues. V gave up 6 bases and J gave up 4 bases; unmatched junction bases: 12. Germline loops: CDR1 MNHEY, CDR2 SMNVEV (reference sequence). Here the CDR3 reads CASSPSSGESADTQYF. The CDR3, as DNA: TGTGCCAGCAGCCCAAGTAGCGGGGAGAGCGCAGATACGCAGTATTTT.